The rows below give T cell receptor beta chains drawn from one sample of a study of blood T cell repertoires in COVID-19. Repertoires were generated with immunoSEQ multiplex PCR, while TCRdb's copy carries only in-frame clones and drops some. The sample comprises around 170,000 clones, 85% to 90% of which are singletons, and 2.5% to 3.5% rests with the top ten. Material for sequencing was peripheral blood. The receptors originated from a woman aged 30 to 39 with active or convalescent COVID-19. Each CDR3 is given with its conserved first and last residue. A D gene is named only where the DNA matches it firmly. Not all rows give a size; the values are once, few, many and, for expanded clones, a class.

TRBJ1-2,TRBV28,TRBD1,once,CASSLPFRGRSGYGYTF,TGTGCCAGCAGTTTGCCCTTCAGGGGGCGCTCGGGCTATGGCTACACCTTC
TRBJ2-7,TRBV25-1,TRBD1,NA,CASSESGGQGYYEQYF,TGTGCCAGCAGTGAATCTGGGGGACAGGGATACTACGAGCAGTACTTC
TRBJ1-1,TRBV6-5,NA,NA,CASLRGADTEAFF,TGTGCCAGCCTCCGGGGGGCCGACACTGAAGCTTTCTTT
TRBJ1-1,TRBV24-1,TRBD1,NA,CATSDGTGGAFF,TGTGCCACCAGTGATGGGACAGGGGGAGCTTTCTTT
TRBJ2-3,TRBV7-9,TRBD2,few,CASRQGAGGPITDTQYF,TGTGCCAGCAGGCAGGGAGCGGGAGGGCCCATCACAGATACGCAGTATTTT
TRBJ1-1,TRBV10-1,TRBD1,NA,CASSPRRDRVNTEAFF,TGCGCCAGCAGCCCCCGGCGGGACAGGGTGAACACTGAAGCTTTCTTT
TRBJ2-2,TRBV28,NA,NA,CASSYSTLGTGELFF,TGTGCCAGCAGTTACTCAACACTCGGGACCGGGGAGCTGTTTTTT
TRBJ2-2,TRBV12-3/TRBV12-4,NA,NA,CASSTIRYGELFF,TGTGCCAGCAGTACTATACGGTACGGGGAGCTGTTTTTT
TRBJ1-4,TRBV28,NA,NA,CASGQGRPYEKLFF,TGTGCCAGCGGTCAGGGGCGACCCTATGAAAAACTGTTTTTT
TRBJ2-1,TRBV6-5,NA,NA,CASSYSRLGSYNEQFF,TGTGCCAGCAGTTACTCGAGACTAGGATCCTACAATGAGCAGTTCTTC
TRBJ1-4,TRBV5-6,TRBD1,NA,CASSSRRTGGNEKLFF,TGTGCCAGCAGCTCTAGGAGGACAGGGGGAAACGAAAAACTGTTTTTT
TRBJ2-1,TRBV13,NA,NA,CASSLGANEQFF,TGTGCCAGCAGCCTCGGAGCGAATGAGCAGTTCTTC
TRBJ2-1,TRBV12-3/TRBV12-4,NA,few,CASRGGAVNEQFF,TGTGCCAGCAGAGGGGGGGCGGTCAATGAGCAGTTCTTC
TRBJ2-1,TRBV5-1,TRBD2,once,CASTPVAGNNEQFF,TGCGCCAGCACCCCCGTAGCGGGAAACAATGAGCAGTTCTTC
TRBJ1-1,TRBV9,TRBD1,NA,CASSSRDRGPEAFF,TGTGCCAGCAGCTCCCGGGACAGGGGGCCTGAAGCTTTCTTT
TRBJ2-1,TRBV2,TRBD1,NA,CARTGTGYYNEQFF,TGTGCCAGGACCGGGACAGGGTATTACAATGAGCAGTTCTTC
TRBJ2-2,TRBV6-4,TRBD2,NA,CASRPGTSTGELFF,TGTGCCAGCAGACCCGGGACTAGTACCGGGGAGCTGTTTTTT
TRBJ2-7,TRBV27,TRBD1,NA,CASSSPGQGTHEQYF,TGTGCCAGCAGTTCACCGGGACAGGGGACCCACGAGCAGTACTTC
TRBJ2-7,TRBV11-3,NA,NA,CASSLVAGSYEQYF,TGTGCCAGCAGCTTAGTGGCAGGATCCTACGAGCAGTACTTC
TRBJ1-5,TRBV18,TRBD1,NA,CASSPTRDSSNQPQHF,TGTGCCAGCTCACCTACCCGGGACAGTAGCAATCAGCCCCAGCATTTT
TRBJ2-1,TRBV7-9,NA,NA,CASSLVLYNEQFF,TGTGCCAGCAGCTTAGTTCTCTACAATGAGCAGTTCTTC
TRBJ1-1,TRBV2,NA,NA,CASSIWGGNTEAFF,TGTGCCAGCAGTATTTGGGGGGGGAACACTGAAGCTTTCTTT
TRBJ1-4,TRBV6-6,NA,NA,CAGTTGRGGEKLFF,TGTGCCGGGACCACAGGGAGAGGGGGTGAAAAACTGTTTTTT
TRBJ1-2,TRBV2,NA,NA,CASSEWEGSYGYTF,TGTGCCAGCAGTGAATGGGAAGGGAGTTATGGCTACACCTTC
TRBJ1-1,TRBV5-1,NA,NA,CASSLATHRTEAFF,TGCGCCAGCAGCTTGGCCACCCACCGGACTGAAGCTTTCTTT
TRBJ2-1,TRBV24-1,TRBD2,NA,CATSDPRGASYNEQFF,TGTGCCACCAGTGATCCGCGGGGGGCCTCCTACAATGAGCAGTTCTTC
TRBJ2-1,TRBV2,NA,NA,CASASYGEQFF,TGTGCCAGCGCCTCCTACGGTGAGCAGTTCTTC
TRBJ2-1,TRBV24-1,TRBD2,NA,CATSTRGEGYNEQFF,TGTGCCACCTCTACGCGGGGGGAAGGCTACAATGAGCAGTTCTTC
TRBJ2-7,TRBV6-5,TRBD1,NA,CASSHRDRGYEQYF,TGTGCCAGCAGTCACCGGGACAGGGGCTACGAGCAGTACTTC
TRBJ1-1,TRBV14,NA,NA,CASMKEGTEAFF,TGTGCCAGCATGAAGGAGGGGACTGAAGCTTTCTTT
TRBJ2-7,TRBV6-2/TRBV6-3,TRBD2,NA,CASSYRLAGYEQYF,TGTGCCAGCAGTTATCGACTAGCGGGCTACGAGCAGTACTTC
TRBJ2-7,TRBV30,NA,once,CAWDTGLGEQYF,TGTGCCTGGGATACAGGGCTTGGCGAGCAGTACTTC
TRBJ2-3,TRBV24-1,TRBD1,NA,CATGTESTDTQYF,TGTGCCACCGGGACAGAAAGCACAGATACGCAGTATTTT
TRBJ1-4,TRBV9,TRBD1,NA,CASSIGTGVNEKLFF,TGTGCCAGCAGCATAGGGACAGGGGTTAATGAAAAACTGTTTTTT
TRBJ2-5,TRBV3-1/TRBV3-2,NA,NA,CASSQDTERLQETQYF,TGTGCCAGCAGCCAAGACACGGAGAGGCTACAAGAGACCCAGTACTTC
TRBJ1-1,TRBV3-1/TRBV3-2,NA,NA,CASSQDTWTAGDTEAFF,TGTGCCAGCAGCCAAGACACTTGGACAGCGGGGGACACTGAAGCTTTCTTT
TRBJ1-5,TRBV7-2,TRBD1,NA,CASSEDRGPNQPQHF,TGTGCCAGCAGCGAGGACAGGGGGCCAAATCAGCCCCAGCATTTT
TRBJ2-1,TRBV3-1/TRBV3-2,TRBD2,NA,CASSQFSGRAYNEQFF,TGTGCCAGCAGCCAGTTTAGCGGGAGGGCCTACAATGAGCAGTTCTTC
TRBJ1-1,TRBV6-4,TRBD1,NA,CASKRQGANTEAFF,TGTGCCAGCAAACGACAGGGGGCAAACACTGAAGCTTTCTTT
TRBJ1-5,TRBV25-1,NA,NA,CASSELGAQPQHF,TGTGCCAGCAGTGAATTAGGGGCACAGCCCCAGCATTTT
TRBJ1-5,TRBV5-8,NA,NA,CASSLGPQYSNQPQHF,TGTGCCAGCAGCTTGGGGCCGCAGTATAGCAATCAGCCCCAGCATTTT
TRBJ2-1,TRBV12-3/TRBV12-4,TRBD2,NA,CASRTSLDNEQFF,TGTGCCAGCAGGACTAGCTTAGACAATGAGCAGTTCTTC
TRBJ2-7,TRBV9,NA,NA,CASSVDPQSEQYF,TGTGCCAGCAGCGTAGATCCGCAGTCCGAGCAGTACTTC
TRBJ2-5,TRBV7-2,NA,NA,CASSPKETQYF,TGTGCCAGCAGCCCAAAAGAGACCCAGTACTTC
TRBJ2-7,TRBV7-2,NA,NA,CASSLAGAYEQYF,TGTGCCAGCAGCTTAGCGGGAGCCTACGAGCAGTACTTC
TRBJ2-1,TRBV9,TRBD2,NA,CASSVATWGTSGRDSYNEQFF,TGTGCCAGCAGCGTAGCTACGTGGGGGACTAGCGGGAGGGACTCCTACAATGAGCAGTTCTTC
TRBJ2-5,TRBV9,TRBD1,NA,CASSPGTGGYGETQYF,TGTGCCAGCAGCCCCGGGACAGGGGGCTATGGGGAGACCCAGTACTTC
TRBJ2-7,TRBV9,TRBD2,NA,CASSAGLAIPHEQYF,TGTGCCAGCAGTGCGGGACTAGCAATCCCCCACGAGCAGTACTTC
TRBJ2-7,TRBV3-1/TRBV3-2,TRBD2,once,CASSRRLAGAWREQYF,TGTGCCAGCAGCCGCAGACTAGCGGGAGCGTGGCGCGAGCAGTACTTC
TRBJ1-3,TRBV2,NA,few,CASRGRGSRNTIYF,TGTGCCAGCAGGGGACGGGGGAGTAGAAACACCATATATTTT